This T cell receptor (beta chain) was sequenced for a study of Ad26.COV2.S vaccination and SARS-CoV-2 variants. Findings of the study overall: Non-spike TCR breadth was similar in vaccine and placebo recipients.

The treatment denotes: some 19 received Ad26.COV2.S at low or high dose, single or two shots; roughly 5 received placebo; per-sample allocation not given. Day 63 after the first vaccine or placebo injection was the time point for sampling. Donor was an adult aged 18-55 years in Boston. In the case of this clone: No antigen is known for it.

Germline loops: CDR1 MNHEY, CDR2 SMNVEV (reference sequence). V was trimmed by 6 bases and J by 1 base, leaving 21 bases between them. The CDR3 has 17 residues. Repertoires were generated with immunoSEQ multiplex PCR, while TCRdb's copy carries only in-frame clones and drops some. The table lists about 450,000 clones, 80% to 90% of them singletons. The receptor's source is a person aged 18-60 years who received the Ad26.COV2.S COVID-19 vaccine or a placebo. The rearrangement joins TRBV27 to TRBJ1-2; a weak D match, TRBD1 (6 bases). Here the sequenced sample was peripheral blood, taken in a trial of Ad26.COV2.S vaccine versus placebo. The CDR3: CASRALGWTAFNYGYTF. The CDR3 nucleotides read TGTGCCAGCAGGGCTTTGGGATGGACAGCATTTAACTATGGCTACACCTTC.